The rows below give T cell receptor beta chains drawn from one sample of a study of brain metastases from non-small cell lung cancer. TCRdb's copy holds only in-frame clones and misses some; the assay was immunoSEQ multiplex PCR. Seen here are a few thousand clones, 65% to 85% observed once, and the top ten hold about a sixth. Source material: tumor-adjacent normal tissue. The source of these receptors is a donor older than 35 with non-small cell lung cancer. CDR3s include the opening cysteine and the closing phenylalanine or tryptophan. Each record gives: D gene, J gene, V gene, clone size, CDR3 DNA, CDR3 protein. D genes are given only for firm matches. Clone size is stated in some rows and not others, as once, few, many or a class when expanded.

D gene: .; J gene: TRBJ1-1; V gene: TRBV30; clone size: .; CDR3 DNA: TGTGCCTGGAGTCCTACAGGGTCGAGAACTTTCTTT; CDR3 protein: CAWSPTGSRTFF
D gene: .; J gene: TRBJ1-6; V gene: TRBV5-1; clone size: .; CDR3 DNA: TGCGCCAGCAGCTCAGGACGGTCCTATAATTCACCCCTCCACTTT; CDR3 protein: CASSSGRSYNSPLHF
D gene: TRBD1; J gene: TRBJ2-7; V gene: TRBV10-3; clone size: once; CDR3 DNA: TGTGCCATCAACTGGGACAGGGATCGGAACGAGCAGTACTTC; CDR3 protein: CAINWDRDRNEQYF
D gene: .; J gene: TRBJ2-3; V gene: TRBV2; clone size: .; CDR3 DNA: TGTGCCAGCAGTGCTAACAGGGAGACGCAGTATTTT; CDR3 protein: CASSANRETQYF
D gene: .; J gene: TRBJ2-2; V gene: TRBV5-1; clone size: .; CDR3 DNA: TGCGCCAGCAGCGTGATGGGGGGATCCGGGGAGCTGTTTTTT; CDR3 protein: CASSVMGGSGELFF
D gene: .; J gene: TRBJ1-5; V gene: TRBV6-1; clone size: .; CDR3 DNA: TGTGCCAGCAGTGAGGCAGGCCATAGCAATCAGCCCCAGCATTTT; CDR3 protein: CASSEAGHSNQPQHF
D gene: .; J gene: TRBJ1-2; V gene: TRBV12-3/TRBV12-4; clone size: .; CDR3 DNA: TGTGCCAGCAGTCTCGACGGCTTCGGTGGCTACACCTTC; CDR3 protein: CASSLDGFGGYTF
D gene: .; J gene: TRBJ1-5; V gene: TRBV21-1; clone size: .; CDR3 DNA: TGTGCCAGCGGGGAGCAGGATCAGCCCCAGCATTTT; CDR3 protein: CASGEQDQPQHF
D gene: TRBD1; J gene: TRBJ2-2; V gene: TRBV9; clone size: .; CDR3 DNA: TGTGCCAGCAGCCAACAGGGGGTGAACACCGGGGAGCTGTTTTTT; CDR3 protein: CASSQQGVNTGELFF
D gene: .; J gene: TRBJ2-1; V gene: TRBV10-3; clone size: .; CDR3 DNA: TGTGCCATCAGTGAGTCGGTCGATCGGTTCTTC; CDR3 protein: CAISESVDRFF
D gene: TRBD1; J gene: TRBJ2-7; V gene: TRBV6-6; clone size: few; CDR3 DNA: TGTGCCATCGGGACAGATTCTTACGAGCAGTACTTC; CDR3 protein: CAIGTDSYEQYF
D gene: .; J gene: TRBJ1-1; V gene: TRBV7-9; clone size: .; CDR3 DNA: TGTGCCAGCAGCTTAGGGAAGGGGACTGAAGCTTTCTTT; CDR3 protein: CASSLGKGTEAFF
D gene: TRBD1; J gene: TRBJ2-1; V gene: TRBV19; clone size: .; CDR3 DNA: TGTGCCAGTAGTACTTCGACAGGGACCTACAATGAGCAGTTCTTC; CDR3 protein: CASSTSTGTYNEQFF
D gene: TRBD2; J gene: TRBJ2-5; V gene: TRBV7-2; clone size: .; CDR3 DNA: TGTACCAGCAGCACGGGACTAGCGGTACAAGAGACCCAGTACTTC; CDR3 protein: CTSSTGLAVQETQYF
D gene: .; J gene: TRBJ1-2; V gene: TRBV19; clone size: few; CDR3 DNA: TGTGCCAGTATGGGGGCGCGGGACTATGGCTACACCTTC; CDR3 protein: CASMGARDYGYTF
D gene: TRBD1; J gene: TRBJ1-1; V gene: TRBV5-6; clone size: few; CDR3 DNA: TGTGCCAGCAGCTTTCAGGGGGCGGGAGCTTTCTTT; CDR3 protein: CASSFQGAGAFF
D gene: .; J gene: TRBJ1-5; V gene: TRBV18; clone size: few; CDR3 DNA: TGTGCCAGCTCCGTAGGACCCGCGGGCAATCAGCCCCAGCATTTT; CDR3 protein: CASSVGPAGNQPQHF
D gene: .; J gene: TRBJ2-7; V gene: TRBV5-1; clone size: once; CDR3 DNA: TGCGCCAGCAGCTTCGGTAGGCCGGACAGCTACGAGCAGTACTTC; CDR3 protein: CASSFGRPDSYEQYF
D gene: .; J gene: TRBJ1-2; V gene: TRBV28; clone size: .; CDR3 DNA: TGTGCCAGCAGTCTTCCTAGGGGGGCTAACACCTTC; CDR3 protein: CASSLPRGANTF
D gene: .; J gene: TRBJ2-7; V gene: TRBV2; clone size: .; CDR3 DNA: TGTGCCAGCAGTGAAAGTCGGTACGAGCAGTACTTC; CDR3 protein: CASSESRYEQYF
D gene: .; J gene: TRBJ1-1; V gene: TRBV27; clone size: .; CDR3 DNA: TGTGCCAGCAGTCCTACAGGGTTGAACACTGAAGCTTTCTTT; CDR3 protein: CASSPTGLNTEAFF
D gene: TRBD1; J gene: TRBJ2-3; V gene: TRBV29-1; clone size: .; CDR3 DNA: TGCAGCGTGGAAGGAGACAGGGGTCCGGCATCAGATACGCAGTATTTT; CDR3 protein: CSVEGDRGPASDTQYF
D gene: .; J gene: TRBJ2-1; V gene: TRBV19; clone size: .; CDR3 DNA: TGTGCCAGTAGTATTCTGGGGGTAGGGGGTGGGGAGGATGAGCAGTTCTTC; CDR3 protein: CASSILGVGGGEDEQFF
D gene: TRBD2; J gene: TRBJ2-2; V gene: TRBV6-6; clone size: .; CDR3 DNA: TGTGCCAGCAGTTATCCGGGGAGGGTCGCCGGGGAGCTGTTTTTT; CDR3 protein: CASSYPGRVAGELFF